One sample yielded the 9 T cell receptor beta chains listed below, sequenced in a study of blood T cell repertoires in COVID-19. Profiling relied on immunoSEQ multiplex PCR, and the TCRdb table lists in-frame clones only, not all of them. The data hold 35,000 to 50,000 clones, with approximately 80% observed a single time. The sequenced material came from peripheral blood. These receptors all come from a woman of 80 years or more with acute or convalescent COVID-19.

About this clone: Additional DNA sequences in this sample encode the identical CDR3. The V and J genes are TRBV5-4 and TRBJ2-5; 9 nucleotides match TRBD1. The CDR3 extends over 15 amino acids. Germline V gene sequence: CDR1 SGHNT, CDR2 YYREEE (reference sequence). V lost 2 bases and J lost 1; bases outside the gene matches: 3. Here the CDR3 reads CASSFDRGFQETQYF. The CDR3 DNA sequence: TGTGCCAGCAGCTTTGACAGGGGGTTCCAAGAGACCCAGTACTTC.

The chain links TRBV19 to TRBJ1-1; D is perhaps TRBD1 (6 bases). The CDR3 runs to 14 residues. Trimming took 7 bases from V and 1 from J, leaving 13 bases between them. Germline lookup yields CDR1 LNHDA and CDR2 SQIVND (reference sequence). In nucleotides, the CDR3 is TGTGCCAGTACACACAGGGCCCGGAACACTGAAGCTTTCTTT. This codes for CASTHRARNTEAFF.

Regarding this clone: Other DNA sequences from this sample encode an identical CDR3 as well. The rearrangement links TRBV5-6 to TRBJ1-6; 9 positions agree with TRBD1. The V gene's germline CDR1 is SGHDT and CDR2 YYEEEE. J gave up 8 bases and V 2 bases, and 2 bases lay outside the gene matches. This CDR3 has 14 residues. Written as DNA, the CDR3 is TGTGCCAGCAGCTTACGGGACAGGGATTCACCCCTCCACTTT. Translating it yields CASSLRDRDSPLHF.

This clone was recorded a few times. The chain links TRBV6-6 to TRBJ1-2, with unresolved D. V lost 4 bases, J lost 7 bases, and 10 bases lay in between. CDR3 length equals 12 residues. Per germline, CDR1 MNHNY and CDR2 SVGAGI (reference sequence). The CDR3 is CASSSGGSGYTF. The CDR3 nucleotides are TGTGCCAGCAGTTCGGGAGGTTCTGGCTACACCTTC.

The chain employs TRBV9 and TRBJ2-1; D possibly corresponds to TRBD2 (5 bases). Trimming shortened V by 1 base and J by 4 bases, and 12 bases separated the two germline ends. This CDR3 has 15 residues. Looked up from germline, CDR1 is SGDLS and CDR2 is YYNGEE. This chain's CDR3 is CASSVQLGGYNEQFF. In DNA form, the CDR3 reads TGTGCCAGCAGCGTACAGCTAGGAGGATACAATGAGCAGTTCTTC.

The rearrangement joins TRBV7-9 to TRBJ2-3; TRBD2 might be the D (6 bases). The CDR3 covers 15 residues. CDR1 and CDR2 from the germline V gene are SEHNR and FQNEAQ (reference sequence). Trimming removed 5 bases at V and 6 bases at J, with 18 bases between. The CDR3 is CASSPPGRAGDTQYF. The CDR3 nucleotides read TGTGCCAGCAGCCCTCCTGGCCGAGCGGGTGATACGCAGTATTTT. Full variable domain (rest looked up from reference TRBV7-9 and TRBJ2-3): DTGVSQNPRHKITKRGQNVTFRCDPISEHNRLYWYRQTLGQGPEFLTYFQNEAQLEKSRLLSDRFSAERPKGSFSTLEIQRTEQGDSAMYLCASSPPGRAGDTQYFGPGTRLTVL.

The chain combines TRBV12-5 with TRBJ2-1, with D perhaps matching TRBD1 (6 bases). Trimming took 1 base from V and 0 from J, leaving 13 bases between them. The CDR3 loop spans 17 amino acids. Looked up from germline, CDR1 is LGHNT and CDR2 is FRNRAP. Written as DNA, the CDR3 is TGTGCTAGTGGTTTGGCCGGACAGTCCTACTCCTACAATGAGCAGTTCTTC. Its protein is CASGLAGQSYSYNEQFF.

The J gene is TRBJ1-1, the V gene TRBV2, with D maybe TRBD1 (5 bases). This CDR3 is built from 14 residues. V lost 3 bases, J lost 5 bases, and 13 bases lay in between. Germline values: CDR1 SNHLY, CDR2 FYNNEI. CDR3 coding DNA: TGTGCCAGCAGTGAGATCCCTGGGGCGACTGAAGCTTTCTTT. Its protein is CASSEIPGATEAFF.

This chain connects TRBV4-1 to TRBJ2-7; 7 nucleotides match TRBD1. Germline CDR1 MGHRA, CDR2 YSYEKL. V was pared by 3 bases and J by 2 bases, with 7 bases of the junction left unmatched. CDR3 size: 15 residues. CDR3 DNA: TGCGCCAGCAGCCAGACACCGGGACAGACCTACGAGCAGTACTTC. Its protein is CASSQTPGQTYEQYF.